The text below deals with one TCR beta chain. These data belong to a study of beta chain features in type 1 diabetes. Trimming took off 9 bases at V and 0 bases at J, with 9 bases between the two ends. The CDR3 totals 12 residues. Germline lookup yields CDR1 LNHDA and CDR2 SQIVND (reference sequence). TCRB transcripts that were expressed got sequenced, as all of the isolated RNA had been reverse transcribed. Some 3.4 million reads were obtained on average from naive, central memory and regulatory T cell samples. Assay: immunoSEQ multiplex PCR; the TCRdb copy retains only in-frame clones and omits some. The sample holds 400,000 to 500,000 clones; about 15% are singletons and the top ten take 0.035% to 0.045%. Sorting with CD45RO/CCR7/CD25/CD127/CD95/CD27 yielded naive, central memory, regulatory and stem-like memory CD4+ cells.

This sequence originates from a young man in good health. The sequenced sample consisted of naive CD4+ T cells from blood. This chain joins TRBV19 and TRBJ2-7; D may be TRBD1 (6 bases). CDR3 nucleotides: TGTGCCAGCGAGGACAGCTCCTACGAGCAGTACTTC. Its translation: CASEDSSYEQYF.